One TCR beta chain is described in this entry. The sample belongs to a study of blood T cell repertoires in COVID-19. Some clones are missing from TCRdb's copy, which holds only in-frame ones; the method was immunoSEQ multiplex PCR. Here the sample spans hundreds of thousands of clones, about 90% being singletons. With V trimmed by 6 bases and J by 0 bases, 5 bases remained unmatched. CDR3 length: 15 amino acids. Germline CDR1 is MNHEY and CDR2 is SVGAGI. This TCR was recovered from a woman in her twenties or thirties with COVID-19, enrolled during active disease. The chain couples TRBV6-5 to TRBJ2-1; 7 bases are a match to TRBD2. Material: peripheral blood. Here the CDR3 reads CASSPRGTSYNEQFF. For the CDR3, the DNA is TGTGCCAGCAGCCCGCGGGGGACCTCCTACAATGAGCAGTTCTTC.